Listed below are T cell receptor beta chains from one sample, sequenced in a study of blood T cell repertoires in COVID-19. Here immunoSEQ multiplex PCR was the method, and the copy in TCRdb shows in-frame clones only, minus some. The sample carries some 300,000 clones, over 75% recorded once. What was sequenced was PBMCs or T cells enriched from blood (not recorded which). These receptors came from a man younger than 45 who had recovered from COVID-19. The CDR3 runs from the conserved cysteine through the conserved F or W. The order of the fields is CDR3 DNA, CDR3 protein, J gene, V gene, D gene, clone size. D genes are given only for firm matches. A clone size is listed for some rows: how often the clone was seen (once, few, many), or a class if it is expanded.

TGTGCCAGCAGTGGACAGGGGGCGGATTCTAACTATGGCTACACCTTC | CASSGQGADSNYGYTF | TRBJ1-2 | TRBV11-3 | TRBD1 | .
TGTGCCAGCAGATTACAGGGGCCGGTGGATACGCAGTATTTT | CASRLQGPVDTQYF | TRBJ2-3 | TRBV28 | TRBD1 | .
TGTGCCAGGGGACAGGGTACTGAAAAACTGTTTTTT | CARGQGTEKLFF | TRBJ1-4 | TRBV7-9 | TRBD1 | .
TGCGCCAGCAGCCAAGGAGGGACTAGCGGAGAGACCCAGTACTTC | CASSQGGTSGETQYF | TRBJ2-5 | TRBV4-1 | TRBD2 | .
TGTGCCAGCAGCCGGACAGGTAGCCCATTCTCGGACCAGTTCTTC | CASSRTGSPFSDQFF | TRBJ2-1 | TRBV7-2 | TRBD1 | .
TGCGCCAGCAGCCAAGATGTTGGGGGGGGCGAGCAGTACTTC | CASSQDVGGGEQYF | TRBJ2-7 | TRBV4-1 | TRBD2 | .
TGTGCCAGCACGGGGACCCAGGGGTTTGGTGAAAAACTGTTTTTT | CASTGTQGFGEKLFF | TRBJ1-4 | TRBV7-9 | . | .
TGTGCCAGTAGGAAAAACCAGGGGATTGAAGCTTTCTTT | CASRKNQGIEAFF | TRBJ1-1 | TRBV19 | . | .
TGTGCCAGTAGTCCCAGGGGGCGCGACACTGAAGCTTTCTTT | CASSPRGRDTEAFF | TRBJ1-1 | TRBV19 | TRBD1 | .
TGTGCCAGCTCACCGCCGGGGAGGGAGTTCAATGAGCAGTTCTTC | CASSPPGREFNEQFF | TRBJ2-1 | TRBV18 | TRBD2 | .
TGTGCCAGCAGCCCCCGACAGGGGATAGGCACCTTC | CASSPRQGIGTF | TRBJ1-2 | TRBV9 | TRBD1 | .
TGCGCCAGCAGCCAACCTGAACGTTCGGGTTCCCATGAGCAGTTCTTC | CASSQPERSGSHEQFF | TRBJ2-1 | TRBV4-1 | . | .
TGTGCCAGCAGCTTGACTAGCGGGGGGGCGGGCTTCACAGATACGCAGTATTTT | CASSLTSGGAGFTDTQYF | TRBJ2-3 | TRBV13 | TRBD2 | .
TGTGCCACCAGCAGAGATTGGGGGGGCACTGGGGCCAACGTCCTGACTTTC | CATSRDWGGTGANVLTF | TRBJ2-6 | TRBV15 | . | .
TGCGCCAGCAGCGGTAGCCGACAGGGAGTTGATGAAAAACTGTTTTTT | CASSGSRQGVDEKLFF | TRBJ1-4 | TRBV23-1 | TRBD1 | .
TGTGCCATCAGTGAGGGAACGGGACAGGGGGCAACAGATACGCAGTATTTT | CAISEGTGQGATDTQYF | TRBJ2-3 | TRBV10-3 | TRBD1 | .
TGTGCCACCAGCTCGGAGAGGCGAGAGACCCAGTACTTC | CATSSERRETQYF | TRBJ2-5 | TRBV24-1 | . | .
TGTGCCAGCTCACCAGGACTAGCGGCATACACCGGGGAGCTGTTTTTT | CASSPGLAAYTGELFF | TRBJ2-2 | TRBV18 | TRBD2 | .
TGTGCCAGCAGCTTACTAGGCGGGGGGAACAATGAGCAGTTCTTC | CASSLLGGGNNEQFF | TRBJ2-1 | TRBV7-9 | TRBD2 | .
TGTGCCATCAGCCCTATGGACTACTCCTACGAGCAGTACTTC | CAISPMDYSYEQYF | TRBJ2-7 | TRBV10-3 | . | .
TGTGCCAGTAGTGCCCGGGACTCCTCCTACGAGCAGTACTTC | CASSARDSSYEQYF | TRBJ2-7 | TRBV19 | . | .
TGTGCCAGCAGGGTGGGACAGGTGTTCTCTGGAAACACCATATATTTT | CASRVGQVFSGNTIYF | TRBJ1-3 | TRBV11-2 | TRBD1 | once
TGTGCCAGCACCCCTTCGACAGGGCACTCCTACGAGCAGTACTTC | CASTPSTGHSYEQYF | TRBJ2-7 | TRBV11-2 | TRBD1 | .
TGTGCTAGTGGTTTGGTTAGCGGACCGAAAATCGGGGCCCAGTACTTC | CASGLVSGPKIGAQYF | TRBJ2-5 | TRBV12-5 | . | .
TGTGCCAGTAGATACCAGGGGGCCGGGGAGCTGTTTTTT | CASRYQGAGELFF | TRBJ2-2 | TRBV19 | TRBD1 | .
TGTGCCAGCAGCCACTACAGATCATCTGGGGCCAACGTCCTGACTTTC | CASSHYRSSGANVLTF | TRBJ2-6 | TRBV3-1/TRBV3-2 | . | .
TGTGCCAGCAGCGCCGGGACAGACAATGAGCAGTTCTTC | CASSAGTDNEQFF | TRBJ2-1 | TRBV3-1/TRBV3-2 | TRBD1 | .
TGTGCCAGCAGCCCGGACAACCTCGTGAATGAGCAGTTCTTC | CASSPDNLVNEQFF | TRBJ2-1 | TRBV9 | . | .
TGTGCCAGCAAGGGTCCACAGGGGATGGGAGATACGCAGTATTTT | CASKGPQGMGDTQYF | TRBJ2-3 | TRBV28 | TRBD1 | once
TGTGGAGGCGGACCATGCCCTTATAGCGGGAGCTGCGAGCAGTACTTC | CGGGPCPYSGSCEQYF | TRBJ2-7 | TRBV19 | TRBD2 | few
TGTGCCAGCAGCTTGCGGCAGGGGGCGAACACTGAAGCTTTCTTT | CASSLRQGANTEAFF | TRBJ1-1 | TRBV5-4 | TRBD1 | .
TGCAGTGCTAGTACAGGGACAAGCAAAAACATTCAGTACTTC | CSASTGTSKNIQYF | TRBJ2-4 | TRBV20-1 | . | .
TGCGCCAGCAGCGGGACTTACCGATACGAGCAGTACTTC | CASSGTYRYEQYF | TRBJ2-7 | TRBV10-2 | . | .
TGTGCCAGCACCCCCGGGACTACATTCGGGGAGCTGTTTTTT | CASTPGTTFGELFF | TRBJ2-2 | TRBV6-5 | TRBD2 | .
TGCAGCGTAAGGGGGACAGGCTCCTACGAGCAGTACTTC | CSVRGTGSYEQYF | TRBJ2-7 | TRBV29-1 | TRBD1 | .
TGCAGCGTAGGCGCCCGGGTCCCGATCCAAGAGACCCAGTACTTC | CSVGARVPIQETQYF | TRBJ2-5 | TRBV29-1 | . | .
TGCGCCAGCAGCCCGCGACTCACAGGGACAGGCTCTAACTATGGCTACACCTTC | CASSPRLTGTGSNYGYTF | TRBJ1-2 | TRBV5-1 | TRBD1 | .
TGTGCCAGCAATCGACAGGGGTATTTCGAAAAACTGTTTTTT | CASNRQGYFEKLFF | TRBJ1-4 | TRBV28 | TRBD1 | .
TGTGCCAGTAGTATGGTAGGACAGCCCAATCAGCCCCAGCATTTT | CASSMVGQPNQPQHF | TRBJ1-5 | TRBV19 | . | .
TGTGCCAGCAGGACCCCACAGGGGAGGTATGGCTACACCTTC | CASRTPQGRYGYTF | TRBJ1-2 | TRBV28 | TRBD1 | .
TGTGCCAGCAGTCCGGGACTAGTAGTAGATACGCAGTATTTT | CASSPGLVVDTQYF | TRBJ2-3 | TRBV27 | TRBD2 | .
TGTGCCAGCTCCTCGCGACAGGGGCGAGGGAATGAGCAGTTCTTC | CASSSRQGRGNEQFF | TRBJ2-1 | TRBV18 | TRBD1 | .
TGTGCCAGCAGCCACCGGGACAGAGCCTACTATGGCTACACCTTC | CASSHRDRAYYGYTF | TRBJ1-2 | TRBV7-2 | TRBD1 | .
TGTGCCAGCAGCTTCAGGGGTGGGAACACTGAAGCTTTCTTT | CASSFRGGNTEAFF | TRBJ1-1 | TRBV5-4 | . | .
TGTGCCAGTAGTCGGGGACTAGCCATCACAGATACGCAGTATTTT | CASSRGLAITDTQYF | TRBJ2-3 | TRBV19 | TRBD2 | once
TGTGCCAGCAGCTCCGACTACTTCACAGATACGCAGTATTTT | CASSSDYFTDTQYF | TRBJ2-3 | TRBV7-2 | . | .
TGTGCCACCAGTGGCCCGGGGGGGGGCGAAGGCTACACCTTC | CATSGPGGGEGYTF | TRBJ1-2 | TRBV24-1 | . | once
TGTGCCAGCAACGCAGGGGGAGCTTTCTTT | CASNAGGAFF | TRBJ1-1 | TRBV2 | TRBD1 | .
TGTGCCAGTAGTAAGGGCAGGGCGGGGATTGAAAAACTGTTTTTT | CASSKGRAGIEKLFF | TRBJ1-4 | TRBV19 | . | .
TGCAGCGTTGGAAGGGGGACAGGGGTTAACGGGGAGCTGTTTTTT | CSVGRGTGVNGELFF | TRBJ2-2 | TRBV29-1 | TRBD1 | .
TGTGCCAGCAGTTACAGCGGGAGGTTAAATGAGCAGTTCTTC | CASSYSGRLNEQFF | TRBJ2-1 | TRBV6-5 | TRBD2 | .
TGTGCCAGCAGTCCTGGTACCGGGACTTTACCCCTCCACTTT | CASSPGTGTLPLHF | TRBJ1-6 | TRBV28 | . | few
TGTGCCAGCACAAAAGGCACAGCGGGGTATGGCTACACCTTC | CASTKGTAGYGYTF | TRBJ1-2 | TRBV2 | . | .
TGTGCCAGCAGCCCCTTGACAGGGGGAGCCGGGGAGCTGTTTTTT | CASSPLTGGAGELFF | TRBJ2-2 | TRBV7-2 | TRBD1 | .
TGCAGCGGCTCTAAATATGCAACTAATGAAAAACTGTTTTTT | CSGSKYATNEKLFF | TRBJ1-4 | TRBV29-1 | . | once
TGTGCCAGCAGCGTAGGGGGCGGGACAGGGAACATTCAGTACTTC | CASSVGGGTGNIQYF | TRBJ2-4 | TRBV9 | TRBD1 | .
TGTGCCATCCTGACAAGCCGCTATGGCTACACCTTC | CAILTSRYGYTF | TRBJ1-2 | TRBV21-1 | . | .
TGTGCCAGCAGCCGCGGGGCGAACAAAGAGACCCAGTACTTC | CASSRGANKETQYF | TRBJ2-5 | TRBV5-4 | . | .
TGTGCCAGCAGCTTAGGAAGCGGGGGCACTTATGAGCAGTTCTTC | CASSLGSGGTYEQFF | TRBJ2-1 | TRBV7-9 | TRBD2 | .
TGTGCCAGTAGCCGCCCGACAGGGGTAAACACTGAAGCTTTCTTT | CASSRPTGVNTEAFF | TRBJ1-1 | TRBV19 | TRBD1 | .